A selection of T cell receptor beta chains follows, all from one sample in a study of blood T cell repertoires in COVID-19. The table came from immunoSEQ multiplex PCR; TCRdb's copy has only in-frame clones and leaves some out. The sample has tens of thousands of clones; around 82% are singletons. Sequences were obtained from peripheral blood. These receptors were taken from a human donor in a cohort sampled during active COVID-19. The CDR3 runs from the conserved cysteine through the conserved F or W. The order of the fields is CDR3 DNA, CDR3 protein, D gene, V gene, clone size, J gene, CDR3 length. A D gene is named only where the DNA matches it firmly. A row's size may be missing; if present it is once, few, many or a size class.

cdr3_nt: TGCGCCAGCAGCCAAGAAGGAGGTCTCGGGACAAGTAATGAAAAACTGTTTTTT
cdr3_aa: CASSQEGGLGTSNEKLFF
d_call: NA
v_call: TRBV4-1
clone_size: NA
j_call: TRBJ1-4
cdr3_length: 18

cdr3_nt: TGTGCCAGTAGTATTGAGATTGACGCGGGCTACGAGCAGTACTTC
cdr3_aa: CASSIEIDAGYEQYF
d_call: NA
v_call: TRBV19
clone_size: NA
j_call: TRBJ2-7
cdr3_length: 15

cdr3_nt: TGCAGCGTTCAAAGGGACTTGAATGAAAAACTGTTTTTT
cdr3_aa: CSVQRDLNEKLFF
d_call: NA
v_call: TRBV29-1
clone_size: NA
j_call: TRBJ1-4
cdr3_length: 13

cdr3_nt: TGTGCCACCAGCCCCGGGACAGGCCTCGAGCAGTACTTC
cdr3_aa: CATSPGTGLEQYF
d_call: TRBD1
v_call: TRBV15
clone_size: NA
j_call: TRBJ2-7
cdr3_length: 13

cdr3_nt: TGTGCCACCAGTGATTCCCGGCATGGAGGGGATAATCAGCCCCAGCATTTT
cdr3_aa: CATSDSRHGGDNQPQHF
d_call: NA
v_call: TRBV24-1
clone_size: once
j_call: TRBJ1-5
cdr3_length: 17

cdr3_nt: TGTGCCACCAGTGCCTCACAGGCCCCCTACGAGCAGTACTTC
cdr3_aa: CATSASQAPYEQYF
d_call: NA
v_call: TRBV24-1
clone_size: NA
j_call: TRBJ2-7
cdr3_length: 14

cdr3_nt: TGTGCCAGTACTAGGGACAGGTGGGGCAATCAGCCCCAGCATTTT
cdr3_aa: CASTRDRWGNQPQHF
d_call: TRBD1
v_call: TRBV19
clone_size: NA
j_call: TRBJ1-5
cdr3_length: 15

cdr3_nt: TGTGCCAGCAGGGTTACAGGGGGTCGAAGTGAGCAGTTCTTC
cdr3_aa: CASRVTGGRSEQFF
d_call: TRBD1
v_call: TRBV6-5
clone_size: once
j_call: TRBJ2-1
cdr3_length: 14

cdr3_nt: TGTGCCAGCAGCGTAAAACCAGGGAGGACCTACGAGCAGTACTTC
cdr3_aa: CASSVKPGRTYEQYF
d_call: NA
v_call: TRBV9
clone_size: NA
j_call: TRBJ2-7
cdr3_length: 15

cdr3_nt: TGTGCCATCAGTGAGGGACAGAGGAATTCACCCCTCCACTTT
cdr3_aa: CAISEGQRNSPLHF
d_call: NA
v_call: TRBV10-3
clone_size: NA
j_call: TRBJ1-6
cdr3_length: 14

cdr3_nt: TGTGCCAGCAGAGTGACAGGGCGGAACACTGAAGCTTTCTTT
cdr3_aa: CASRVTGRNTEAFF
d_call: TRBD1
v_call: TRBV6-5
clone_size: NA
j_call: TRBJ1-1
cdr3_length: 14

cdr3_nt: TGTGCCAGTACCGTGGACAGGAGTAATGAAAAACTGTTTTTT
cdr3_aa: CASTVDRSNEKLFF
d_call: TRBD1
v_call: TRBV19
clone_size: NA
j_call: TRBJ1-4
cdr3_length: 14

cdr3_nt: TGTGCCAGCAGCAAAGCGGGGGGAACAGGCCCCCCCTATGGCTACACCTTC
cdr3_aa: CASSKAGGTGPPYGYTF
d_call: NA
v_call: TRBV21-1
clone_size: once
j_call: TRBJ1-2
cdr3_length: 17

cdr3_nt: TGTGCCAGCAGGCCGGACAGGGCCAGGGAGCTGTTTTTT
cdr3_aa: CASRPDRARELFF
d_call: TRBD1
v_call: TRBV6-5
clone_size: NA
j_call: TRBJ2-2
cdr3_length: 13

cdr3_nt: TGCAGTGCTAGCGGGGGGGCGCCGCAGTATTTT
cdr3_aa: CSASGGAPQYF
d_call: TRBD2
v_call: TRBV20-1
clone_size: NA
j_call: TRBJ2-3
cdr3_length: 11

cdr3_nt: TGTGCCACCAGTGACGCGACAGCTAGAGCTATCACCGGGGAGCTGTTTTTT
cdr3_aa: CATSDATARAITGELFF
d_call: NA
v_call: TRBV24-1
clone_size: NA
j_call: TRBJ2-2
cdr3_length: 17

cdr3_nt: TGCGCCAGCAGCCAAGAGAGAGATCTAAAACTGTTTTTT
cdr3_aa: CASSQERDLKLFF
d_call: NA
v_call: TRBV4-3
clone_size: NA
j_call: TRBJ1-4
cdr3_length: 13

cdr3_nt: TGTGCCAGCAGCTTATCCCAAACGGGGGAGACCCAGTACTTC
cdr3_aa: CASSLSQTGETQYF
d_call: NA
v_call: TRBV7-2
clone_size: NA
j_call: TRBJ2-5
cdr3_length: 14

cdr3_nt: TGTGCCAGCAGTTTATATGGCCCCGGGACAAACCACGATCAGCCCCAGCATTTT
cdr3_aa: CASSLYGPGTNHDQPQHF
d_call: NA
v_call: TRBV27
clone_size: NA
j_call: TRBJ1-5
cdr3_length: 18

cdr3_nt: TGTGCCAGCAGCCAAGATGGGGGCAGGACCTATAATTCACCCCTCCACTTT
cdr3_aa: CASSQDGGRTYNSPLHF
d_call: NA
v_call: TRBV3-1/TRBV3-2
clone_size: few
j_call: TRBJ1-6
cdr3_length: 17

cdr3_nt: TGCGCCAGCAGCCCCCTCGGCAGGGCGCCGACAGATACGCAGTATTTT
cdr3_aa: CASSPLGRAPTDTQYF
d_call: NA
v_call: TRBV5-1
clone_size: NA
j_call: TRBJ2-3
cdr3_length: 16

cdr3_nt: TGTGCCAGCAGTCAACGGGTTTTGCAGCCCCAGCATTTT
cdr3_aa: CASSQRVLQPQHF
d_call: NA
v_call: TRBV2
clone_size: NA
j_call: TRBJ1-5
cdr3_length: 13

cdr3_nt: TGTGCCAGCAGCTTGGTCCCCGGGGGGGCCAGTGAGCAGTTCTTC
cdr3_aa: CASSLVPGGASEQFF
d_call: TRBD2
v_call: TRBV5-6
clone_size: NA
j_call: TRBJ2-1
cdr3_length: 15

cdr3_nt: TGCGCCAGCAGCTGGACAGGGGGCACCGGGGAGCTGTTTTTT
cdr3_aa: CASSWTGGTGELFF
d_call: TRBD1
v_call: TRBV5-1
clone_size: NA
j_call: TRBJ2-2
cdr3_length: 14

cdr3_nt: TGTGCCAGCAGTTTTGGGGGACAGGGGGCATATGAGCAGTTCTTC
cdr3_aa: CASSFGGQGAYEQFF
d_call: TRBD1
v_call: TRBV28
clone_size: few
j_call: TRBJ2-1
cdr3_length: 15

cdr3_nt: TGCGCCAGCAGCCGGAGTAGCGGGGATGAAGAGACCCAGTACTTC
cdr3_aa: CASSRSSGDEETQYF
d_call: TRBD2
v_call: TRBV5-1
clone_size: NA
j_call: TRBJ2-5
cdr3_length: 15

cdr3_nt: TGTGCCAGCAGTTTTTCTACCGACAGAGCCAAAAACATTCAGTACTTC
cdr3_aa: CASSFSTDRAKNIQYF
d_call: NA
v_call: TRBV28
clone_size: once
j_call: TRBJ2-4
cdr3_length: 16

cdr3_nt: TGTGCCAGCAGCCAAGAACTAGCGGCCGCAGATACGCAGTATTTT
cdr3_aa: CASSQELAAADTQYF
d_call: TRBD2
v_call: TRBV3-1/TRBV3-2
clone_size: once
j_call: TRBJ2-3
cdr3_length: 15

cdr3_nt: TGCGCCAGCAGCGCGTTGAACGAGCAGTACTTC
cdr3_aa: CASSALNEQYF
d_call: NA
v_call: TRBV5-1
clone_size: NA
j_call: TRBJ2-7
cdr3_length: 11

cdr3_nt: TGTGTCTACGGAACAGGGGTGGGTGAAAAACTGTTTTTT
cdr3_aa: CVYGTGVGEKLFF
d_call: TRBD1
v_call: TRBV5-4
clone_size: NA
j_call: TRBJ1-4
cdr3_length: 13

cdr3_nt: TGCAGTGCTTACAGGGACTACGAGCAGTACTTC
cdr3_aa: CSAYRDYEQYF
d_call: NA
v_call: TRBV20-1
clone_size: NA
j_call: TRBJ2-7
cdr3_length: 11

cdr3_nt: TGTGCCTGGAGTGACGGGCAGGGCTTTCAGCCCCAGCATTTT
cdr3_aa: CAWSDGQGFQPQHF
d_call: NA
v_call: TRBV30
clone_size: NA
j_call: TRBJ1-5
cdr3_length: 14

cdr3_nt: TGTGCCAGCAGACCCTCCTACAGGGCTGGTGAAGCTTTCTTT
cdr3_aa: CASRPSYRAGEAFF
d_call: NA
v_call: TRBV28
clone_size: NA
j_call: TRBJ1-1
cdr3_length: 14

cdr3_nt: TGTGCCAGTAGTCCCGACAGGGGGAATCGGAACACTGAAGCTTTCTTT
cdr3_aa: CASSPDRGNRNTEAFF
d_call: TRBD1
v_call: TRBV19
clone_size: NA
j_call: TRBJ1-1
cdr3_length: 16

cdr3_nt: TGTGCTAGCAGCTTGGCAGGGCCACAAGAGACCCAGTACTTC
cdr3_aa: CASSLAGPQETQYF
d_call: NA
v_call: TRBV7-7
clone_size: NA
j_call: TRBJ2-5
cdr3_length: 14

cdr3_nt: TGTGCCAGCAGCCTAACGGGGAATCAGCCCCAGCATTTT
cdr3_aa: CASSLTGNQPQHF
d_call: NA
v_call: TRBV28
clone_size: NA
j_call: TRBJ1-5
cdr3_length: 13

cdr3_nt: TGTGCCAGTAGTTGGGACAGAGAAAAACTGTTTTTT
cdr3_aa: CASSWDREKLFF
d_call: TRBD1
v_call: TRBV19
clone_size: NA
j_call: TRBJ1-4
cdr3_length: 12